This T cell receptor beta chain was sequenced during a study of blood T cell repertoires in COVID-19 (dated by TCRdb to about 2020). Regarding the research as a whole: Samples from collaborators originated in the United States, Italy and Spain and spanned both the acute and convalescent phases of COVID-19. The prospective study material was composed of cDNA or gDNA derived from T cells, B-cell-depleted T cells, or PBMCs. Deeply sampled blood TCRbeta repertoires from subjects exposed to, actively infected with, or recovered from COVID-19 were included in the dataset. The repertoires were made available in a free public database intended to serve as a resource for research on the immune response to SARS-CoV-2. The samples were drawn from two sources: the first 160 participants of the ongoing ImmuneRACE study, and 950 to 1,500 subjects contributed by 6 global collaborators. A de-identified subject ID, COVID-19 status, age in years and sex were almost always included in the sample metadata. Where available, HLA class I and class II types were obtained from metadata supplied by the sample provider rather than from assay-based typing. What the study reported, not specific to this receptor: Clinical and demographic metadata were provided uncurated, with the amount varying by source and participant.

CDR1 and CDR2, per the germline V gene, are KGHSH and LQKENI. Trimmed from V: 8 bases; trimmed from J: 1 base; junction bases lacking a gene match: 2. The CDR3 has 13 amino acids, counting the end cysteine and phenylalanine. The retained sequence is limited to the CDR3, 39 bases, with the frame set at the first base. Collaborating institutions collected whole blood in K2EDTA tubes following their own protocols. Collaborator samples were shipped for TCRbeta analysis as frozen whole blood, isolated PBMCs, or DNA extracted from either sample type. The immunoSEQ Assay, a bias-controlled multiplex PCR, was used to amplify TCRbeta CDR3 regions from genomic DNA. On the study's bioinformatics: The number of nucleated cells in each sample was estimated by amplification of reference gene primers within the assay. To quantify the absolute abundance of each unique TCRbeta CDR3 rearrangement, sequence reads were collapsed and filtered. For each sample, productive Simpson clonality was calculated as the square root of Simpson's diversity index over productive rearrangements. Entries here come from immuneACCESS through TCRdb and include only in-frame sequences with V and J called. Some clones fail to appear in such tables; in the studies checked, an unresolved V gene covers under half of the shortfall, and the cause of the remainder is unknown. From that table come the V and J calls and clone size; the DNA was used to work out D and trimming. The sample table shows roughly 200,000 clones, and around 81% are seen once. The ten largest clones take up less than 7% of the sample.

To note about this clone: It lacks a known antigen. Qualities for individual bases were not recorded, and no much larger clone is one base off.

Sequenced sample: peripheral blood. This receptor chain uses TRBV18 and TRBJ2-5; 9 central bases correspond to TRBD2. This TCR was recovered from a woman in her 70s with acute or convalescent COVID-19. The CDR3 region: CASLRGGQETQYF. The base sequence is TGTGCCAGCCTGCGGGGGGGCCAAGAGACCCAGTACTTC.